The source of this T cell receptor beta chain is a study of T-cell memory formation after mild COVID-19. Findings and caveats of the study: Most CD4+ clones that shrank were in CM and EM, while CD8+ ones turned up in EMRA. Clones contracting across day 15 to 85 had a balanced CD4/CD8 profile; later expanding clones leaned CD4+.

TCRdb re-analysed the 5' RACE reads in MiXCR, keeping a single row per CDR3 protein. This sample carries roughly 610,000 distinct CDR3 sequences, approximately 15% of them seen once, and the ten largest clones take about 8.1%. This clonotype showed up just a few times. The antigen is unknown. The sequence was collected from an adult woman who had mild COVID-19 (a few samples of this study predate the infection). Cell type and time point are not known. The sample consisted of PBMCs or a T cell subset sorted from them (not recorded which).

The CDR3 DNA reads as TGCGCCAGCAGCTCGCGGCGGAGCGGGGGGGCACATGAGCAGTTCTTC. The encoded protein is CASSSRRSGGAHEQFF. The V gene is TRBV5-1, the J gene TRBJ2-1; 10 bases agree with TRBD2. The CDR3 sequence is 16 residues long. Germline CDR1 SGHRS, CDR2 YFSETQ. The V gene end was trimmed by 3 bases and the J gene end by 8 bases; junction bases not matched to a gene: 11.